What follows is one T cell receptor beta chain and its context. V was cut by 2 bases and J by 0 bases, with 13 bases left in between. CDR3 length: 16 residues. CDR1 is SGHNT, CDR2 YYREEE, per germline (reference sequence). Starting 14 to 28 days after autologous transplant, ipilimumab 1 mg/kg was given. This record belongs to a study of ipilimumab plus nivolumab after autologous stem cell transplantation. On the study more broadly: The DLBCL group included primary refractory and relapsed cases.

TCRdb's table, derived via immunoSEQ multiplex PCR, lists solely in-frame clones and lacks some. This table has 15,000 to 20,000 clones, around four fifths appearing once. The clonotype was recovered from a male donor with diffuse large B-cell lymphoma. This chain connects TRBV5-4 to TRBJ2-3; possible D gene TRBD2, 7 bases. The sample consisted of PBMCs, taken in a trial of ipilimumab plus nivolumab as post-transplant consolidation. The CDR3 coding sequence is TGTGCCAGCAGCTTATTAGGGGGGGCCAGCACAGATACGCAGTATTTT. Its translation is CASSLLGGASTDTQYF.